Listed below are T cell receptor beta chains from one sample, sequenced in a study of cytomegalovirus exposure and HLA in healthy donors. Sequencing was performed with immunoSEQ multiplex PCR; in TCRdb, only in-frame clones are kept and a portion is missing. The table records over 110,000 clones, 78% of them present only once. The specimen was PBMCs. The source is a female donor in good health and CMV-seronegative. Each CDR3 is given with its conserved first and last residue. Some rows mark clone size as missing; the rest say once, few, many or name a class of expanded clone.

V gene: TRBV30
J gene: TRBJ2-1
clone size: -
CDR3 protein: CAWREWTSSYNEQFF

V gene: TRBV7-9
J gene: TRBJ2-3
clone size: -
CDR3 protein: CASSPSGGSTDTQYF

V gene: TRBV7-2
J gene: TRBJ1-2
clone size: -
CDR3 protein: CASSDPGGGVSYGYTF

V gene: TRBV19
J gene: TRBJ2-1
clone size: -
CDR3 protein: CASSRDRSYNEQFF

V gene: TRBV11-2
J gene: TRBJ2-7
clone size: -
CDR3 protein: CASSGRGYEQYF

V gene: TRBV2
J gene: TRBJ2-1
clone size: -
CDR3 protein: CASSRDRPSYNEQFF

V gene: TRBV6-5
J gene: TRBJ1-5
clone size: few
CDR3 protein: CASHRETNQPQHF

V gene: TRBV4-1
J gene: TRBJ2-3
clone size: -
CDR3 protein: CASSPGLADTQYF

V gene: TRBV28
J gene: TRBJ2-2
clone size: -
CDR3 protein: CASRSTSGVFRGTGELFF

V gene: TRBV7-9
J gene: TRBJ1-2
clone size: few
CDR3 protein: CASTPTDYYGYTF

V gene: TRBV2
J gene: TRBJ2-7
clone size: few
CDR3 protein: CASRGRNTLSYEQYF

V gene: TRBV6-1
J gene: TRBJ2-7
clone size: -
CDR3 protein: CASSSADRGPYEQYF

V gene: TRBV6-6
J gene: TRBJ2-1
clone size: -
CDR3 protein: CASTSGTTYNEQFF

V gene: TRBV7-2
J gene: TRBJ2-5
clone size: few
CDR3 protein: CASSFGSQETQYF

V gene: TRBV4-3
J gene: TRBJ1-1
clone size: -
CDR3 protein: CASSQGQGLNTEAFF

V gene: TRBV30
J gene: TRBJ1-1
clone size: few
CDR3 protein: CAWSFRWNTEAFF

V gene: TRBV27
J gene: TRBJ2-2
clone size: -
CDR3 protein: CASSLSRTANTGELFF

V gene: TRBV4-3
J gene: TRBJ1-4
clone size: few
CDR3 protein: CASSQDSTGYEKLFF

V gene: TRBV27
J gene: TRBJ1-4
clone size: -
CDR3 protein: CASSLRPGTGFGEKLFF

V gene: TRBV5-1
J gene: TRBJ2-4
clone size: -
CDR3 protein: CASSLSAGGLNIQYF

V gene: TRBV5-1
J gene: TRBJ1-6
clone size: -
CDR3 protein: CASSPGQGASPLHF

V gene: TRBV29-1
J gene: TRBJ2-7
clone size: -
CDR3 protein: CSVRTSGRWYEQYF

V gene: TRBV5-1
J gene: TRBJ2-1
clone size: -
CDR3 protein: CASSLSPSGRTNEQFF

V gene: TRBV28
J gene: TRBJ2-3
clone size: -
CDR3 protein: CASSQVRGGRLIDTQYF

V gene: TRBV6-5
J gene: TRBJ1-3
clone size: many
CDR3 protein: CASTADSLSGNTIYF

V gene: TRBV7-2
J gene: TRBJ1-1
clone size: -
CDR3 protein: CASSSNSGVNTEAFF

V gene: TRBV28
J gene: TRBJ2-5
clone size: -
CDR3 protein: CASSSDRNQETQYF

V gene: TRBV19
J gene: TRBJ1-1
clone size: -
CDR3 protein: CASSTDRGNTEAFF

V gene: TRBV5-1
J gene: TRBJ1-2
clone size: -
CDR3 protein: CASSPYLSLTGPYYGYPF

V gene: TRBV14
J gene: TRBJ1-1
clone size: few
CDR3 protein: CASNRRGENTEAFF

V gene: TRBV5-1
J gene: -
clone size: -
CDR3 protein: CASSLYSSGSYEQYF

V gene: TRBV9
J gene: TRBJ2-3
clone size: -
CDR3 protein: CASSSRPGTDTQYF

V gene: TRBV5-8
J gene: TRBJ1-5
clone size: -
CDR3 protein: CASSLGRGLGNQPQHF

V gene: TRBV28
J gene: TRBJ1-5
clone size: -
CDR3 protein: CASSDEGGMYSNQPQHF

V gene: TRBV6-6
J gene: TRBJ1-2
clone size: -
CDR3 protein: CASRQVINYGYTF

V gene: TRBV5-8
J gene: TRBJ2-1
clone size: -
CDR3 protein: CASRSGTVTNEQFF

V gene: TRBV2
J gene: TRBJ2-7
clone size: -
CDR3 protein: CASGPPLAGVYEQYF

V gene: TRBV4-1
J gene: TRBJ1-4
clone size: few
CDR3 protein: CASSQDRGGEKLFF

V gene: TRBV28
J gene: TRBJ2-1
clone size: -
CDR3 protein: CASSLPLAGGPYEQFF

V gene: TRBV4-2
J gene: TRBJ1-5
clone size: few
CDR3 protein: CASSQEDRGANQPQHF

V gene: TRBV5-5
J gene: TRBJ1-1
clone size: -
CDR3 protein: CASSLPPTGNTEAFF

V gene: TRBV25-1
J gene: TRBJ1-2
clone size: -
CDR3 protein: CASSVTGGYTF

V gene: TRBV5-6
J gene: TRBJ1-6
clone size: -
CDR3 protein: CASHAGGSYNSPLHF

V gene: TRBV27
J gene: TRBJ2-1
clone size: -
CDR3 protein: CASSYEGQVYNEQFF

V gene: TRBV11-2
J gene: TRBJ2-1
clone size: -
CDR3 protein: CASSHGTSDMGEQFF

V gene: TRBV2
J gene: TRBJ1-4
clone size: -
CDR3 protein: CASRPRTGVNEKLFF

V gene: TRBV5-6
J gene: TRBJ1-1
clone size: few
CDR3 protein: CASSKDRGRGAFF